One sample yielded the 3 T cell receptor beta chains listed below, sequenced in a study of T-cell memory formation after mild COVID-19 (TCRdb year 2021). Library prep was done by 5' RACE. This sample was sequenced with an Illumina NovaSeq 6000. TCRdb redid the processing of the public reads, applying fastp at Q25 and MiXCR, and retained in-frame beta chains. Entries that share a CDR3 protein sequence are merged under the most common genes and DNA. This sample has around 340,000 distinct CDR3 sequences in its table, and around 13% of those were observed once. Clones ranked in the top ten supply about 21% of the sample. The sequenced sample was PBMCs or a T cell subset sorted from them (not recorded which). The receptors originated from a man between 18 and 35 years old who had mild COVID-19 (a few samples of this study predate the infection). The sample titles of this study are shuffled in the database, so cell type and time point are left out; the donor was told from shared clones.

This chain links TRBV30 with TRBJ2-5; a weak D match, TRBD1 (5 bases). From germline, CDR1 is GTSNPN and CDR2 SVGIG (reference sequence). The CDR3 sequence is 13 residues long. The V end lost 2 bases, the J end lost 0 bases, and 7 bases lay between the germline ends. This CDR3 reads CAWSWGYQETQYF. CDR3 sequence (DNA): TGTGCCTGGAGTTGGGGCTACCAAGAGACCCAGTACTTC.

The chain is built from TRBV7-9 and TRBJ2-7; the D is unclear. CDR1 is SEHNR and CDR2 is FQNEAQ in the germline V gene (reference sequence). This CDR3 comprises 12 residues. The V end lost 6 bases, the J end lost 7 bases, and 13 bases lay between the germline ends. Here the CDR3 reads CASRAIGWEQYF. The CDR3 nucleotides are TGTGCCAGCAGGGCTATCGGGTGGGAGCAGTACTTC. Full variable domain (outside the CDR3, taken from reference TRBV7-9 and TRBJ2-7): DTGVSQNPRHKITKRGQNVTFRCDPISEHNRLYWYRQTLGQGPEFLTYFQNEAQLEKSRLLSDRFSAERPKGSFSTLEIQRTEQGDSAMYLCASRAIGWEQYFGPGTRLTVT.

The chain is built from TRBV7-9 and TRBJ2-7; TRBD2 is a possible D gene (6 bases). Trimming took off 3 bases at V and 7 bases at J, with 13 bases between the two ends. Germline lookup yields CDR1 SEHNR and CDR2 FQNEAQ (reference sequence). This CDR3 has 13 amino acids. The CDR3 spells CASSLRDSGEQYV. CDR3 in DNA: TGTGCCAGCAGCTTGCGGGATTCTGGGGAGCAGTACGTC.